The 16 T cell receptor beta chains presented below share a single source sample, sequenced in a study of identical twins. TCRdb re-called the 5' RACE reads with MiXCR, one entry per CDR3 protein. The table lists approximately 530,000 distinct CDR3 sequences, around 22% of them singletons. The same sample was also studied in work on yellow fever vaccine responses in identical twins.

The sequenced sample consisted of CD4+ T cells sorted from blood. Receptors were obtained from a woman aged 18-30 years in good health.

This clonotype was seen only a few times. The genes are TRBV6-5 and TRBJ1-1; possibly TRBD1 for D (6 bases). Trimming removed 7 bases at V and 3 bases at J, with 15 bases between. CDR1 is MNHEY, CDR2 SVGAGI, per germline. The CDR3 consists of 14 residues. The CDR3 DNA sequence: TGTGCCAGCACTTCTGCTAACAGGGACACTGAAGCTTTCTTT. Amino acid sequence: CASTSANRDTEAFF.

This clonotype has a handful of counts. The chain has TRBV5-1 and TRBJ2-2, with TRBD2 matching over 10 bases. This CDR3 contains 16 residues. The germline V gene has CDR1 SGHRS and CDR2 YFSETQ. V gave up 0 bases and J gave up 4 bases; unmatched junction bases: 3. The CDR3 spells CASSLERGGVTGELFF. CDR3 nucleotide sequence: TGCGCCAGCAGCTTGGAGCGGGGGGGCGTCACCGGGGAGCTGTTTTTT.

V gene TRBV6-1 combines with J gene TRBJ2-1; 8 bases map to TRBD2. The germline V gene has CDR1 MNHNS and CDR2 SASEGT. Losses at the gene ends were 6 bases for V and 0 bases for J; bases not matched to a gene: 7. The CDR3 consists of 16 residues. The CDR3 nucleotides read TGTGCCAGCAGCCTAATGAGCGGGAGCTCCTACAATGAGCAGTTCTTC. This sequence encodes CASSLMSGSSYNEQFF.

This clonotype has only one observation. This chain connects TRBV20-1 to TRBJ2-7, with 12 bases matching TRBD1. The V segment lost 3 bases and the J segment 4 bases; nucleotides outside the gene matches: 10. CDR1 is DFQATT and CDR2 is SNEGSKA in the germline V gene (reference sequence). The CDR3 contains 16 residues. CDR3 amino acids: CSASGYRDRGRYEQYF. For the CDR3, the DNA is TGCAGTGCTAGTGGATACCGGGACAGGGGGCGTTACGAGCAGTACTTC.

The J gene is TRBJ2-7, the V gene TRBV20-1; maybe TRBD2 (5 bases). Germline values: CDR1 DFQATT, CDR2 SNEGSKA (reference sequence). V gave up 0 bases and J gave up 1 base, with 19 bases separating them. The CDR3 runs to 17 residues. The CDR3: CSAREPNRLATSYEQYF. The CDR3 coding sequence is TGCAGTGCTAGAGAACCCAATCGGCTAGCCACTTCCTACGAGCAGTACTTC.

This clonotype came up a few times. The V and J genes are TRBV12-3 or TRBV12-4 and TRBJ2-1; D might be TRBD2 (5 bases). This CDR3 is built from 15 residues. Trimming removed 6 bases at V and 2 bases at J, with 14 bases between. The CDR3 reads CASSQSPGTYNEQFF. Written as DNA, the CDR3 is TGTGCCAGCAGCCAATCACCCGGGACCTACAATGAGCAGTTCTTC.

In its sample, this clonotype was seen a few times. The chain is built from TRBV5-6 and TRBJ2-5; 8 bases are shared with TRBD2. Germline V gene sequence: CDR1 SGHDT, CDR2 YYEEEE. This CDR3 has 16 amino acids. The J segment lost 1 base and the V segment lost 5 bases, leaving 10 bases of the junction unmatched. The CDR3 region has the DNA TGTGCCAGCAGTCTACAAGCGGGGGCGACCCAAGAGACCCAGTACTTC. Its translation is CASSLQAGATQETQYF.

The J gene is TRBJ2-5, the V gene TRBV29-1, with D unclear. V was trimmed by 4 bases and J by 5 bases, leaving 17 bases between them. This CDR3 spans 14 amino acids. CDR1 and CDR2 (germline): SQVTM, ANQGSEA. CDR3 region: CSVGGLANWETQYF. The CDR3 nucleotides read TGCAGCGTTGGAGGTCTGGCGAACTGGGAGACCCAGTACTTC. Variable domain in full (rest from reference TRBV29-1 and TRBJ2-5): SAVISQKPSRDICQRGTSLTIQCQVDSQVTMMFWYRQQPGQSLTLIATANQGSEATYESGFVIDKFPISRPNLTFSTLTVSNMSPEDSSIYLCSVGGLANWETQYFGPGTRLLVL.

The chain combines TRBV10-3 with TRBJ1-2; D gene uncertain. Trimming pared 3 bases from V and 6 bases from J, leaving 11 bases between. The CDR3 sequence is 13 residues long. CDR1 and CDR2 from the germline V gene are ENHRY and SYGVKD. CDR3 DNA sequence: TGTGCCATCAGTGATGGGATTAAGCATGGCTACACCTTC. Its translation: CAISDGIKHGYTF.

This clonotype has only a few counts. The chain employs TRBV12-3 or TRBV12-4 and TRBJ1-2, with a weak D call TRBD1 (5 bases). V shed 0 bases and J shed 1 base, with 12 bases lying between them. The CDR3 is 16 amino acids. The CDR3 loop is CASSLAWQGVNYGYTF. Here the CDR3 DNA reads TGTGCCAGCAGTTTAGCTTGGCAGGGCGTTAACTATGGCTACACCTTC.

This CDR3 reads CAISGTSGRSYGEQFF. For the CDR3, the DNA is TGTGCCATCAGTGGGACTAGCGGGAGATCGTACGGTGAGCAGTTCTTC. The rearrangement uses TRBV10-3 and TRBJ2-1, with 13 bases that match TRBD2. This CDR3 is 16 amino acids long. Germline V gene data show CDR1 as ENHRY and CDR2 as SYGVKD. The junction had 9 bases not matched to a gene; V was cut back by 4 bases and J by 9 bases.

The chain uses TRBV5-1 and TRBJ2-6, with TRBD1 matching over 11 bases. Per germline, CDR1 SGHRS and CDR2 YFSETQ. Trimming removed 0 bases from V and 2 bases from J; junction bases left unmatched: 4. This CDR3 region has 18 residues. CDR3 sequence: CASSLVSGQGAGANVLTF. In DNA, the CDR3 is TGCGCCAGCAGCTTGGTGTCGGGACAGGGGGCTGGGGCCAACGTCCTGACTTTC.

This clonotype has a handful of counts. This chain uses TRBV7-3 with TRBJ2-1; 7 bases line up with TRBD2. The V segment lost 2 bases and the J segment 6 bases; nucleotides outside the gene matches: 10. Germline V gene sequence: CDR1 SGHTA, CDR2 FQGTGA. The CDR3 covers 16 residues. The CDR3 DNA sequence: TGTGCCAGCAGCTTACACCCCGCGGGAGAGTCCAATGAGCAGTTCTTC. Translating gives CASSLHPAGESNEQFF.

This clonotype occurred a few times. This chain uses TRBV10-3 with TRBJ2-5; the D is unclear. The V end was cut by 8 bases, the J end by 2 bases, with 9 bases between. Germline V gene sequence: CDR1 ENHRY, CDR2 SYGVKD. This CDR3 has 12 residues. CDR3 sequence: CAISDGQETQYF. In DNA, the CDR3 is TGTGCCATCTCGGACGGTCAAGAGACCCAGTACTTC.

CDR3 nucleotide sequence: TGTGCCAGCAGCCCCCGTGGGGCACGACAGGGGAACAATGAGCAGTTCTTC. Protein product: CASSPRGARQGNNEQFF. This chain joins TRBV7-3 and TRBJ2-1; 8 nucleotides agree with TRBD1. The germline V gene has CDR1 SGHTA and CDR2 FQGTGA. The CDR3 has 17 amino acids. Trimming cost V 5 bases and J 5 bases; bases outside gene matches: 14.

The genes are TRBV12-3 or TRBV12-4 and TRBJ2-1; D is unclear. Trimming took 2 bases from V and 2 from J, leaving 7 bases between them. The CDR3 spans 14 residues. For the CDR3, the DNA is TGTGCCAGCAGTTTACACAGAACCTACAATGAGCAGTTCTTC. It yields the protein CASSLHRTYNEQFF.